A selection of T cell receptor beta chains follows, all from one sample in a study of blood T cell repertoires in COVID-19. TCRdb's table, derived via immunoSEQ multiplex PCR, lists solely in-frame clones and lacks some. This sample carries hundreds of thousands of clones, more than 75% of them seen once, and the ten largest clones take roughly 1.7%. The sample was PBMCs or T cells enriched from blood (not recorded which). These receptors were obtained from a man in his forties who had recovered from COVID-19. Each CDR3 is given with its conserved first and last residue. D genes are given only for firm matches. The listing skips clone size in some rows; elsewhere it reads once, few, many or a size class.

d_gene: -
j_gene: TRBJ2-1
v_gene: TRBV4-3
len: 16
abundance: once
CDR3nt: TGCGCCAGCAGCCAAGATGGTTTCGGGAAGGGTAGTGAGCAGTTCTTC
CDR3aa: CASSQDGFGKGSEQFF

d_gene: -
j_gene: TRBJ2-2
v_gene: TRBV7-2
len: 18
abundance: -
CDR3nt: TGTGCCAGCAGCTCAGGGGTCGACGCGACCCCAGCCACCGGGGAGCTGTTTTTT
CDR3aa: CASSSGVDATPATGELFF

d_gene: TRBD1
j_gene: TRBJ2-5
v_gene: TRBV10-3
len: 15
abundance: -
CDR3nt: TGTGCCATCAGTGAGCAAACAGGGGGCAGAGAGACCCAGTACTTC
CDR3aa: CAISEQTGGRETQYF

d_gene: TRBD1
j_gene: TRBJ2-5
v_gene: TRBV7-6
len: 15
abundance: -
CDR3nt: TGTGCCAGCAGCTTAGGAAGGCAGGGGGCGAAGACCCAGTACTTC
CDR3aa: CASSLGRQGAKTQYF

d_gene: TRBD2
j_gene: TRBJ2-3
v_gene: TRBV7-2
len: 15
abundance: -
CDR3nt: TGTGCCAGCAGCTTAGTTAGCGGGGGGACAGATACGCAGTATTTT
CDR3aa: CASSLVSGGTDTQYF

d_gene: TRBD2
j_gene: TRBJ2-1
v_gene: TRBV5-1
len: 15
abundance: -
CDR3nt: TGCGCCAGCAGCTCGCTAGCGGGGGGCGACAATGAGCAGTTCTTC
CDR3aa: CASSSLAGGDNEQFF

d_gene: -
j_gene: TRBJ2-7
v_gene: TRBV11-2
len: 14
abundance: -
CDR3nt: TGTGCCAGCAGCTCTCGACTCCCCTCCTACGAGCAGTACTTC
CDR3aa: CASSSRLPSYEQYF

d_gene: -
j_gene: TRBJ1-1
v_gene: TRBV7-2
len: 16
abundance: -
CDR3nt: TGTGCCAGCAGCTTTCGTAGGGGCGGAACTGACACTGAAGCTTTCTTT
CDR3aa: CASSFRRGGTDTEAFF

d_gene: TRBD1
j_gene: TRBJ1-4
v_gene: TRBV7-8
len: 19
abundance: -
CDR3nt: TGTGCCAGCAGCAAACGACAGGGGACCGATTCTGCAACTAATGAAAAACTGTTTTTT
CDR3aa: CASSKRQGTDSATNEKLFF

d_gene: -
j_gene: TRBJ2-1
v_gene: TRBV3-1/TRBV3-2
len: 13
abundance: -
CDR3nt: TGTGCCAGCAGCCAAGGGGGGGTCAATGAGCAGTTCTTC
CDR3aa: CASSQGGVNEQFF

d_gene: TRBD2
j_gene: TRBJ2-5
v_gene: TRBV18
len: 15
abundance: -
CDR3nt: TGTGCCAGCTCAGTCCGAGGTAGCGGGGGAGAGACCCAGTACTTC
CDR3aa: CASSVRGSGGETQYF

d_gene: -
j_gene: TRBJ2-3
v_gene: TRBV6-5
len: 15
abundance: -
CDR3nt: TGTGCCAGCAGTTATTCGACAGCTAGCACAGATACGCAGTATTTT
CDR3aa: CASSYSTASTDTQYF

d_gene: -
j_gene: TRBJ1-2
v_gene: TRBV28
len: 12
abundance: -
CDR3nt: TGTGCCAGCAGTCCCGATCGGTATGGCTACACCTTC
CDR3aa: CASSPDRYGYTF

d_gene: -
j_gene: TRBJ2-3
v_gene: TRBV5-4
len: 15
abundance: -
CDR3nt: TGTGCCAGCAGCCCACAACATCAGGGGCCAGATACGCAGTATTTT
CDR3aa: CASSPQHQGPDTQYF

d_gene: -
j_gene: TRBJ1-6
v_gene: TRBV19
len: 13
abundance: -
CDR3nt: TGTGCCAGTAGTATTATAATAGATTCACCCCTCCACTTT
CDR3aa: CASSIIIDSPLHF

d_gene: -
j_gene: TRBJ1-1
v_gene: TRBV19
len: 14
abundance: once
CDR3nt: TGTGCCAGTAGTATCCTTCAACGGAGCACTGAAGCTTTCTTT
CDR3aa: CASSILQRSTEAFF

d_gene: -
j_gene: TRBJ1-1
v_gene: TRBV30
len: 12
abundance: -
CDR3nt: TGTGCCTGGAGTGTTAAAAACACTGAAGCTTTCTTT
CDR3aa: CAWSVKNTEAFF

d_gene: -
j_gene: TRBJ1-3
v_gene: TRBV11-2
len: 13
abundance: -
CDR3nt: TGTGCCAGCAGCACAGGCGGAGGAAACACCATATATTTT
CDR3aa: CASSTGGGNTIYF

d_gene: -
j_gene: TRBJ1-5
v_gene: TRBV18
len: 13
abundance: once
CDR3nt: TGTGCCAGCTCACCTCTCACCGGGGAGCCCCAGCATTTT
CDR3aa: CASSPLTGEPQHF

d_gene: TRBD2
j_gene: TRBJ2-3
v_gene: TRBV19
len: 15
abundance: -
CDR3nt: TGTGCCAGTAGTAGTTTAGCGGGAGCAACAGATACGCAGTATTTT
CDR3aa: CASSSLAGATDTQYF

d_gene: -
j_gene: TRBJ2-6
v_gene: TRBV28
len: 15
abundance: -
CDR3nt: TGTGCCAGCAGTTCCGCTAGCTCTGGGGCCAACGTCCTGACTTTC
CDR3aa: CASSSASSGANVLTF

d_gene: -
j_gene: TRBJ1-4
v_gene: TRBV6-4
len: 13
abundance: -
CDR3nt: TGTGCCAGCAGTGTGGAGGGTGGTGAAAAACTGTTTTTT
CDR3aa: CASSVEGGEKLFF

d_gene: -
j_gene: TRBJ2-5
v_gene: TRBV11-2
len: 15
abundance: -
CDR3nt: TGTGCCAGCAGCTTAGTGCAGGACAGCCAAGAGACCCAGTACTTC
CDR3aa: CASSLVQDSQETQYF

d_gene: -
j_gene: TRBJ2-7
v_gene: TRBV2
len: 12
abundance: -
CDR3nt: TGTGCCAGCAGTCGACTAGGGTACGAGCAGTACTTC
CDR3aa: CASSRLGYEQYF

d_gene: -
j_gene: TRBJ2-7
v_gene: TRBV5-4
len: 14
abundance: -
CDR3nt: TGTGCCAGCAGCTTGCCGGGATCCCCGGGAGAGCAGTACTTC
CDR3aa: CASSLPGSPGEQYF

d_gene: TRBD1
j_gene: TRBJ1-1
v_gene: TRBV18
len: 15
abundance: -
CDR3nt: TGTGCCAGCTCACCGGGACAGGGTATGAACACTGAAGCTTTCTTT
CDR3aa: CASSPGQGMNTEAFF

d_gene: -
j_gene: TRBJ1-2
v_gene: TRBV10-3
len: 15
abundance: -
CDR3nt: TGTGCCATCACGGGCGGGGGTAATGGGGATAATGGCTACACCTTC
CDR3aa: CAITGGGNGDNGYTF

d_gene: -
j_gene: TRBJ1-2
v_gene: TRBV19
len: 14
abundance: -
CDR3nt: TGTGCCAGTAGTATAGGGGGCAGAAACTATGGCTACACCTTC
CDR3aa: CASSIGGRNYGYTF

d_gene: TRBD1
j_gene: TRBJ1-4
v_gene: TRBV15
len: 15
abundance: -
CDR3nt: TGTGCCACCAGTAAATACAGGGGGCCGGATGAAAAACTGTTTTTT
CDR3aa: CATSKYRGPDEKLFF

d_gene: TRBD1
j_gene: TRBJ1-5
v_gene: TRBV29-1
len: 15
abundance: -
CDR3nt: TGCAGCGTTGCTGAACAGGGGGCTAGCAATCAGCCCCAGCATTTT
CDR3aa: CSVAEQGASNQPQHF

d_gene: TRBD1
j_gene: TRBJ2-7
v_gene: TRBV10-1
len: 17
abundance: -
CDR3nt: TGCGCCAGCAGTACCTTCCCGGCGGACAGGGGAAGCAACGAGCAGTACTTC
CDR3aa: CASSTFPADRGSNEQYF

d_gene: -
j_gene: TRBJ1-3
v_gene: TRBV6-5
len: 16
abundance: -
CDR3nt: TGTGCCAGCAGTTACTTATACCGGGGAGGGCCAAACACCATATATTTT
CDR3aa: CASSYLYRGGPNTIYF

d_gene: -
j_gene: TRBJ1-1
v_gene: TRBV28
len: 14
abundance: once
CDR3nt: TGTGCCAGCAGTGGTGACAGAACCGACACTGAAGCTTTCTTT
CDR3aa: CASSGDRTDTEAFF

d_gene: -
j_gene: TRBJ2-2
v_gene: TRBV19
len: 15
abundance: -
CDR3nt: TGTGCCAGTAGGAGACAGGTTGCGAACACCGGGGAGCTGTTTTTT
CDR3aa: CASRRQVANTGELFF

d_gene: TRBD2
j_gene: TRBJ2-5
v_gene: TRBV7-2
len: 16
abundance: -
CDR3nt: TGTGCCAGCAGCTCGGCTAGCGGGGGGGCATATGAGACCCAGTACTTC
CDR3aa: CASSSASGGAYETQYF

d_gene: TRBD1
j_gene: TRBJ2-5
v_gene: TRBV6-5
len: 13
abundance: -
CDR3nt: TGTGCCAGCAGACAGGGGCATTGGGAGACCCAGTACTTC
CDR3aa: CASRQGHWETQYF

d_gene: TRBD2
j_gene: TRBJ2-3
v_gene: TRBV25-1
len: 15
abundance: -
CDR3nt: TGTGCCAGCAGTCCGGGGGGATATAGCACAGATACGCAGTATTTT
CDR3aa: CASSPGGYSTDTQYF

d_gene: -
j_gene: TRBJ1-2
v_gene: TRBV30
len: 18
abundance: -
CDR3nt: TGTGCCTGGAGTGTACCCAGGACAGATTTGTTAGCTAACTATGGCTACACCTTC
CDR3aa: CAWSVPRTDLLANYGYTF

d_gene: TRBD1
j_gene: TRBJ1-4
v_gene: TRBV6-1
len: 14
abundance: -
CDR3nt: TGTGCCAGCAGCCCGGGACAGGGAGGTGAAAAACTGTTTTTT
CDR3aa: CASSPGQGGEKLFF

d_gene: -
j_gene: TRBJ2-7
v_gene: TRBV5-1
len: 14
abundance: many
CDR3nt: TGCGCCAGCAGCTGGACCCCGGGGGACTACGAGCAGTACTTC
CDR3aa: CASSWTPGDYEQYF

d_gene: TRBD1
j_gene: TRBJ2-5
v_gene: TRBV15
len: 14
abundance: -
CDR3nt: TGTGCCACCAGCAGAGTGACAGGGGCCAAGACCCAGTACTTC
CDR3aa: CATSRVTGAKTQYF

d_gene: TRBD1
j_gene: TRBJ1-5
v_gene: TRBV6-2/TRBV6-3
len: 15
abundance: -
CDR3nt: TGTGCCAGCAGCTACTGGACAGGTAGGAATCAGCCCCAGCATTTT
CDR3aa: CASSYWTGRNQPQHF

d_gene: -
j_gene: TRBJ1-5
v_gene: TRBV27
len: 10
abundance: -
CDR3nt: TGTGCCAGTGAGGGTCAGCCCCAGCATTTT
CDR3aa: CASEGQPQHF

d_gene: -
j_gene: TRBJ2-1
v_gene: TRBV7-2
len: 14
abundance: few
CDR3nt: TGTGCCAGCAGCTTAATTGCCGGGGTCTATGAGCAGTTCTTC
CDR3aa: CASSLIAGVYEQFF

d_gene: TRBD2
j_gene: TRBJ2-1
v_gene: TRBV4-1
len: 16
abundance: -
CDR3nt: TGCGCCAGCAGCCAAGATCAAACGGGGGGGCCCAATGAGCAGTTCTTC
CDR3aa: CASSQDQTGGPNEQFF

d_gene: -
j_gene: TRBJ2-5
v_gene: TRBV5-1
len: 13
abundance: -
CDR3nt: TGCGCCAGCAGCTTGACTTCTCAAGAGACCCAGTACTTC
CDR3aa: CASSLTSQETQYF

d_gene: -
j_gene: TRBJ2-5
v_gene: TRBV5-1
len: 16
abundance: -
CDR3nt: TGCGCCAGCAGCTTGGTATCCGGGGGACGGGAAGAGACCCAGTACTTC
CDR3aa: CASSLVSGGREETQYF

d_gene: TRBD1
j_gene: TRBJ2-1
v_gene: TRBV5-1
len: 15
abundance: -
CDR3nt: TGCGCCAGCAGCTCCCGACAGGGGGCGTACAATGAGCAGTTCTTC
CDR3aa: CASSSRQGAYNEQFF

d_gene: TRBD1
j_gene: TRBJ1-1
v_gene: TRBV27
len: 14
abundance: once
CDR3nt: TGTGCCAGCAGTTTATCGGCAGGGGGCCCTGAAGCTTTCTTT
CDR3aa: CASSLSAGGPEAFF

d_gene: -
j_gene: TRBJ1-5
v_gene: TRBV4-3
len: 15
abundance: once
CDR3nt: TGCGCCAGCAGCCAAGGACGGGGTAACAATCAGCCCCAGCATTTT
CDR3aa: CASSQGRGNNQPQHF

d_gene: -
j_gene: TRBJ1-1
v_gene: TRBV6-4
len: 13
abundance: -
CDR3nt: TGTGCCAGCAGTCCCACAGGGTCCACTGAAGCTTTCTTT
CDR3aa: CASSPTGSTEAFF

d_gene: -
j_gene: TRBJ2-7
v_gene: TRBV19
len: 14
abundance: -
CDR3nt: TGTGCCAGTAGTACGACTCGAGGTACATCCGAGCAGTACTTC
CDR3aa: CASSTTRGTSEQYF